Shown below are 2 T cell receptor beta chains from a single sample sequenced in a study of T cell repertoires in cytomegalovirus infection. From the reads, TCRdb called clonotypes with MiXCR, one entry per CDR3 protein. The sample holds just over 450,000 distinct CDR3 sequences, about 42% seen once. Their recognized antigens are unknown. The sequences come from cultured PBMCs, collected from culture after CMV antigen stimulation. The source is a human donor in good health (CMV status not recorded). Some clones in this sample may be carry-over from other donors' samples.

The sample holds a few counts of this clonotype. J is TRBJ2-3 and V is TRBV12-3 or TRBV12-4; 10 bases line up with TRBD2. The CDR3 covers 22 residues. The junction had 25 bases not matched to a gene; V was cut back by 2 bases and J by 5 bases. CDR3 region: CASSLSMGLAGESLGRKDTQYF. CDR3 nucleotide sequence: TGTGCCAGCAGTTTAAGTATGGGCCTAGCGGGAGAATCGCTAGGGCGGAAAGATACGCAGTATTTT.

V usage is TRBV20-1 and J usage is TRBJ1-2; D is unclear. The CDR3 has 13 amino acids. The ends were cut back, 3 bases at V and 4 bases at J, with 12 bases in the middle. Germline V lookup: CDR1 DFQATT, CDR2 SNEGSKA (reference sequence). The CDR3 nucleotides read TGCAGTGCTAGTTGGCGGCGTAGCTATGGCTACACCTTC. This sequence encodes CSASWRRSYGYTF.